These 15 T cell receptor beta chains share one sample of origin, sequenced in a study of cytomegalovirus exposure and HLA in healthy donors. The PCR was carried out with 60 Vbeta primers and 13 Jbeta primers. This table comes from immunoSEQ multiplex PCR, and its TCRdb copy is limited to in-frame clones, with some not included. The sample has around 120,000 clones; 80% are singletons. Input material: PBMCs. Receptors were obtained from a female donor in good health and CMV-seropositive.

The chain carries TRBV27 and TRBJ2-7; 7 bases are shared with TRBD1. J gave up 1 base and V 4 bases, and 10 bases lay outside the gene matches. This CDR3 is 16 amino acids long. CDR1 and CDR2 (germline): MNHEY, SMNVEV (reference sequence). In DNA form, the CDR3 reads TGTGCCAGCAGTTCCCTCCCCGCGGACAGGTCCTACGAGCAGTACTTC. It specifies CASSSLPADRSYEQYF.

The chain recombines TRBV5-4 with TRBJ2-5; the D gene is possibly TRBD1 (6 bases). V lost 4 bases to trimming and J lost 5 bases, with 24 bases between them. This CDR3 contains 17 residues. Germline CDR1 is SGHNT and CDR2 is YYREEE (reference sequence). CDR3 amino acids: CASSPGTSRGLKETQYF. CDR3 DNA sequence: TGTGCCAGCAGCCCGGGGACATCTAGGGGGTTGAAGGAGACCCAGTACTTC.

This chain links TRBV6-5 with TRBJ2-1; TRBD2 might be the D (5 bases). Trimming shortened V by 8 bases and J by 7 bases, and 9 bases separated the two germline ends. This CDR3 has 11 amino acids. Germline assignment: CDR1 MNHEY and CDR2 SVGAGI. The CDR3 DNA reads TGTGCCAGCGGGGAGATTAATGAGCAGTTCTTC. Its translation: CASGEINEQFF.

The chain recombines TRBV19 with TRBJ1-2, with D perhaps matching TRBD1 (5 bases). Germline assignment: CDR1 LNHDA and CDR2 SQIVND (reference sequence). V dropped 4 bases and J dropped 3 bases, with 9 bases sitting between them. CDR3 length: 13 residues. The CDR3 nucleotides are TGTGCCAGTAGTACTACAGGACACTATGGCTACACCTTC. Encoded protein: CASSTTGHYGYTF.

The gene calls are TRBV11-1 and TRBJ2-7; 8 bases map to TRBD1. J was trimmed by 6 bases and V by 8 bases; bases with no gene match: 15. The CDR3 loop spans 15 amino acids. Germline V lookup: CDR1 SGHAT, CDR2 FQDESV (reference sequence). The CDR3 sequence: CASQSLRQGSFEQYF. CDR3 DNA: TGTGCCAGCCAAAGCTTACGACAGGGGAGCTTCGAGCAGTACTTC.

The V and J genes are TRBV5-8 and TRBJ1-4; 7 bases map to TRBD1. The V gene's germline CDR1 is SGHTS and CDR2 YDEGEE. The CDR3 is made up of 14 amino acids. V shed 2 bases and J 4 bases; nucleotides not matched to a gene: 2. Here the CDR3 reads CASSFRGINEKLFF. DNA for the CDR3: TGTGCCAGCAGCTTCAGGGGGATTAATGAAAAACTGTTTTTT.

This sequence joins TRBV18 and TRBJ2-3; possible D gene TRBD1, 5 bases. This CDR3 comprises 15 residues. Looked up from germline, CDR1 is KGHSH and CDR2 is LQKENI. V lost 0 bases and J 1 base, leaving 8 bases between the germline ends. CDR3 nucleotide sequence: TGTGCCAGCTCACCACCCGACAGAGGCACAGATACGCAGTATTTT. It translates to CASSPPDRGTDTQYF.

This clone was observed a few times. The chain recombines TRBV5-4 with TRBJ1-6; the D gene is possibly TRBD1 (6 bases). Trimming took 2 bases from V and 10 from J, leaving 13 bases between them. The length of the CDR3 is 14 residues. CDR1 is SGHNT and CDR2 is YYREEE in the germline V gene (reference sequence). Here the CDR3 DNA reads TGTGCCAGCAGCTTCGGCACAGGGCGATCACCCCTCCACTTT. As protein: CASSFGTGRSPLHF.

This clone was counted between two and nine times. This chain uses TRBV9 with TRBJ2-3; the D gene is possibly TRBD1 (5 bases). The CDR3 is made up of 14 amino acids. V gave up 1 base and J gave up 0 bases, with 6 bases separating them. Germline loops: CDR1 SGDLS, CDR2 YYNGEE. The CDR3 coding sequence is TGTGCCAGCAGCGTAACAGGCAGCACAGATACGCAGTATTTT. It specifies CASSVTGSTDTQYF.

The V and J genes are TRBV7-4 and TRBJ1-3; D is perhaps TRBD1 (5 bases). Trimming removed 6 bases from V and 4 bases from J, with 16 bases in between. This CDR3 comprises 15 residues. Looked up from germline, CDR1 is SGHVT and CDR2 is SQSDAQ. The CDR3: CASRHDRERGNTIYF. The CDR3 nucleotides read TGTGCCAGCAGACACGACAGAGAGAGAGGAAACACCATATATTTT.

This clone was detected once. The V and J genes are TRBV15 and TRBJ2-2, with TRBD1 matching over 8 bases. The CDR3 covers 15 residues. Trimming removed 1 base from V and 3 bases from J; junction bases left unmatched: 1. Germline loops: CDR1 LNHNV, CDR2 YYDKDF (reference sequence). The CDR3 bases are TGTGCCACCAGCAGAGCAGGGGGCGACACCGGGGAGCTGTTTTTT. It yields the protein CATSRAGGDTGELFF.

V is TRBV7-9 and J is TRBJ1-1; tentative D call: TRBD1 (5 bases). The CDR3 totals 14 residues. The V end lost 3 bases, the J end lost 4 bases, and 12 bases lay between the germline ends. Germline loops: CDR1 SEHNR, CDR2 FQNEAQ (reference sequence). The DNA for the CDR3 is TGTGCCAGCAGCTTTTTAGCGGGGGGCACTGAAGCTTTCTTT. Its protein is CASSFLAGGTEAFF.

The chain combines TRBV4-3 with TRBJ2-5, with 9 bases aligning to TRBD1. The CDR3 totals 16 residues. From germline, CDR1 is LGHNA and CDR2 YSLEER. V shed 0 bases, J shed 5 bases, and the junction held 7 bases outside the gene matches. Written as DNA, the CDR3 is TGCGCCAGCAGCCAAGAATGGGGACAGGGTGCGGAGACCCAGTACTTC. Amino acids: CASSQEWGQGAETQYF.

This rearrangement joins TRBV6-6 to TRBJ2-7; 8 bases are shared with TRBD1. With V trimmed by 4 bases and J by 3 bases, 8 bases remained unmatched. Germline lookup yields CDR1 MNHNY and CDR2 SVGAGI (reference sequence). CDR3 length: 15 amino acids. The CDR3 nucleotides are TGTGCCAGCAGTTTGCCCCGGGGACAGGTCTACGAGCAGTACTTC. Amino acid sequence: CASSLPRGQVYEQYF.

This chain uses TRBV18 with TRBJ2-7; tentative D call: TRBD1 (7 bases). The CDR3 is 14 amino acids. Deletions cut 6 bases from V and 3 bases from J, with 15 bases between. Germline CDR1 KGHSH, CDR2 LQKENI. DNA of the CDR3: TGTGCCAGCTCGACGGAGGGACAGTTCTACGAGCAGTACTTC. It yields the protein CASSTEGQFYEQYF.